Shown below are 3 T cell receptor beta chains from a single sample sequenced in a study of shared clonotypes between healthy human individuals. The data were produced by immunoSEQ multiplex PCR, yet TCRdb's version contains in-frame clones alone and is incomplete. The sample has 150,000 to 200,000 clones; 65% to 80% are singletons. Sequences were obtained from memory CD4+ T cells sorted from blood. Sample subset: CD45RA-negative fraction. All receptors derive from a man aged 30 to 39 in good health.

This clone was observed a single time. The V call is TRBV19, the J call TRBJ1-1; D ambiguous. There are 14 residues in the CDR3. In germline, CDR1 is LNHDA, CDR2 SQIVND (reference sequence). The germline V and J ends were trimmed by 6 bases and 6 bases, with 17 bases remaining between them. The CDR3 sequence: CASSHRAGGAEAFF. CDR3 coding DNA: TGTGCCAGTAGCCATCGGGCTGGCGGGGCTGAAGCTTTCTTT. The full variable domain, with the rest looked up from reference TRBV19 and TRBJ1-1, is DGGITQSPKYLFRKEGQNVTLSCEQNLNHDAMYWYRQDPGQGLRLIYYSQIVNDFQKGDIAEGYSVSREKKESFPLTVTSAQKNPTAFYLCASSHRAGGAEAFFGQGTRLTVV.

The gene calls are TRBV7-2 and TRBJ2-5; D remains ambiguous. Trimming shortened V by 0 bases and J by 2 bases, and 7 bases separated the two germline ends. There are 14 residues in the CDR3. The V gene's germline CDR1 is SGHTA and CDR2 FQGNSA. The CDR3 here is CASSLALVQETQYF. The CDR3 DNA reads as TGTGCCAGCAGCTTAGCACTCGTACAAGAGACCCAGTACTTC.

The rearrangement uses TRBV7-6 and TRBJ2-1, with 9 positions matching TRBD1. V shed 0 bases and J 4 bases; nucleotides not matched to a gene: 10. CDR3 length equals 18 residues. Germline CDR1 reads SGHVS; CDR2 reads FNYEAQ. CDR3 amino acids: CASSLAFRDRDRYNEQFF. The CDR3, as DNA: TGTGCCAGCAGCTTAGCGTTCCGGGACAGGGATCGATACAATGAGCAGTTCTTC.